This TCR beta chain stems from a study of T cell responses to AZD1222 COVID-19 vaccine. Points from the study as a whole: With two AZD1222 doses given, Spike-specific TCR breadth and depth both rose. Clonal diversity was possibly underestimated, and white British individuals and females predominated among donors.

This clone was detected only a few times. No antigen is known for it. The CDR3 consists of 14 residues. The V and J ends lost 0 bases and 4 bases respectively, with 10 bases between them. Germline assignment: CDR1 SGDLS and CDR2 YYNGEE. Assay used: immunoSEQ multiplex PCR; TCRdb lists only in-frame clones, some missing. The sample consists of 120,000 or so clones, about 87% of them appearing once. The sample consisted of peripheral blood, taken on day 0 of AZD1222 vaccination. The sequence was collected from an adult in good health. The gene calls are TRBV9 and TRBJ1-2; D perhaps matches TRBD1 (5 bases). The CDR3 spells CASSVGGTGYGYTF. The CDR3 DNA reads TGTGCCAGCAGCGTAGGGGGGACTGGCTATGGCTACACCTTC.